This T cell receptor (beta chain) was retrieved from a study of control samples from healthy donors and cancer patients. The data were produced by immunoSEQ multiplex PCR, yet TCRdb's version contains in-frame clones alone and is incomplete. Here the sample spans tens of thousands of clones, more than 80% being singletons. Germline lookup yields CDR1 SGHVS and CDR2 FQNEAQ. Trimming removed 5 bases from V and 4 bases from J, with 15 bases in between. The CDR3 has 15 residues. In this sample, this clone turned up a few times. J is TRBJ1-5 and V is TRBV7-8; no reliable D call. This receptor was identified in a man between 25 and 39 years old with colorectal cancer. Specimen: PBMCs. CDR3 amino acids: CASSLRPFQNQPQHF. The CDR3 DNA sequence: TGTGCCAGCAGCCTTAGGCCATTTCAGAATCAGCCCCAGCATTTT.